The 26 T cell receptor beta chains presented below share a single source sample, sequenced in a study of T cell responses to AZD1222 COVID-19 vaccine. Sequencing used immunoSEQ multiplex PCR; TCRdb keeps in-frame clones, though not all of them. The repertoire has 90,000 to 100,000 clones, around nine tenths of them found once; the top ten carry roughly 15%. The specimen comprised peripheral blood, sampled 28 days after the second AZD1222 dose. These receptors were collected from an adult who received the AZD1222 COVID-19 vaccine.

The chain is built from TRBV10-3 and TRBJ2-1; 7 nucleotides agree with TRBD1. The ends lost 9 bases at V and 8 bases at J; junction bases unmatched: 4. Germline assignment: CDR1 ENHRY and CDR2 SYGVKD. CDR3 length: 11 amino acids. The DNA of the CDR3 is TGTGCCATACAGGGGAGCGATGAGCAGTTCTTC. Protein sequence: CAIQGSDEQFF.

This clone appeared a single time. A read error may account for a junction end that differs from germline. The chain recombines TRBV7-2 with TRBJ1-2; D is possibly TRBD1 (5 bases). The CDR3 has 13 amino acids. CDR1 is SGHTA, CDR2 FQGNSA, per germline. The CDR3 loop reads CASSTRVNHGYTF. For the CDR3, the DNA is TGTGCCAGCAGCACCAGGGTTAACCATGGCTACACCTTC.

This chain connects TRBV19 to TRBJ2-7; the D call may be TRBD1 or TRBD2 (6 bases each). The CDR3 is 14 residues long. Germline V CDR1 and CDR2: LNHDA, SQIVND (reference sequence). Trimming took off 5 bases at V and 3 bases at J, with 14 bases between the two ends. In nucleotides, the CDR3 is TGTGCCAGTAGTGGGACATTGGGGGGCTACGAGCAGTACTTC. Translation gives CASSGTLGGYEQYF. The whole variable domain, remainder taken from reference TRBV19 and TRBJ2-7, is DGGITQSPKYLFRKEGQNVTLSCEQNLNHDAMYWYRQDPGQGLRLIYYSQIVNDFQKGDIAEGYSVSREKKESFPLTVTSAQKNPTAFYLCASSGTLGGYEQYFGPGTRLTVT.

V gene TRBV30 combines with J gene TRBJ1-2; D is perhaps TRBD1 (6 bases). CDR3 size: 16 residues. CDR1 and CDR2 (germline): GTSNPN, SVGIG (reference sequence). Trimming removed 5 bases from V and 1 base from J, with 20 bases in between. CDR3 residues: CAWALLGGGINYGYTF. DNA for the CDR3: TGTGCCTGGGCTCTCCTAGGGGGGGGGATTAACTATGGCTACACCTTC.

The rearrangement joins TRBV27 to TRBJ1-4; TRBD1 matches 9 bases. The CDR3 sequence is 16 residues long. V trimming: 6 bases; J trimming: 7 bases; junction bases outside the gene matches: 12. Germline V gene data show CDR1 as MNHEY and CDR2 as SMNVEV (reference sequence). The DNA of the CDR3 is TGTGCCAGCAGGCGAAGCGGACAGGGGTGGGCTGAAAAACTGTTTTTT. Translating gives CASRRSGQGWAEKLFF.

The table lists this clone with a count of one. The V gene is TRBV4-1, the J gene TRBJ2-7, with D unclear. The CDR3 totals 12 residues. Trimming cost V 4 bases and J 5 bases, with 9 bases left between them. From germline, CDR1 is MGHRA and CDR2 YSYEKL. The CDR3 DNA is TGCGCCAGCAGCCCAAGTTGGGACGAGCAGTACTTC. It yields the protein CASSPSWDEQYF.

The CDR3 DNA reads as TGCGCCAGTAGGGACCCGACGACGAACACCGGGGAGCTGTTTTTT. Its protein is CASRDPTTNTGELFF. The chain links TRBV5-1 to TRBJ2-2, with D perhaps matching TRBD1 or TRBD2 (5 bases each). Germline V gene lookup returns CDR1 SGHRS and CDR2 YFSETQ. There are 15 residues in the CDR3. V lost 8 bases and J 0 bases, leaving 14 bases between the germline ends. Full variable domain (outside the CDR3, taken from reference TRBV5-1 and TRBJ2-2): KAGVTQTPRYLIKTRGQQVTLSCSPISGHRSVSWYQQTPGQGLQFLFEYFSETQRNKGNFPGRFSGRQFSNSRSEMNVSTLELGDSALYLCASRDPTTNTGELFFGEGSRLTVL.

The chain's CDR3 is CASSSAGTVNSPLHF. For the CDR3, the DNA is TGTGCCAGCAGCTCCGCCGGGACAGTGAATTCACCCCTCCACTTT. V usage is TRBV11-2 and J usage is TRBJ1-6; 7 positions match TRBD1. The germline CDR1 and CDR2 sequences are SGHAT and FQNNGV. The CDR3 has 15 amino acids. With 4 bases clipped from V and 7 bases from J, the junction kept 7 bases outside the gene matches.

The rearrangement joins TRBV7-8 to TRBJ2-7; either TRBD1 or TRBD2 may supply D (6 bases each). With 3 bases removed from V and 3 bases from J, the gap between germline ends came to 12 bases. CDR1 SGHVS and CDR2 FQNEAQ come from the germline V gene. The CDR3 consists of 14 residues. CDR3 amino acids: CASSLGGQNYEQYF. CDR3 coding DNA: TGTGCCAGCAGCTTGGGAGGACAGAACTACGAGCAGTACTTC.

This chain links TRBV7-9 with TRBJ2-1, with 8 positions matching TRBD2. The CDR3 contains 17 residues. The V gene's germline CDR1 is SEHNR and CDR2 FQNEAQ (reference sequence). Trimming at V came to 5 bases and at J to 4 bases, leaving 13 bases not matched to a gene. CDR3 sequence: CASSQLFSREGYNEQFF. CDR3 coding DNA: TGTGCCAGCAGCCAACTATTCTCCCGGGAGGGATACAATGAGCAGTTCTTC.

The CDR3 region is CASSLQTSGTMGDEQFF. DNA for the CDR3: TGTGCCAGCAGCCTTCAAACCTCCGGGACAATGGGGGATGAGCAGTTCTTC. The chain combines TRBV7-6 with TRBJ2-1; weak D call: TRBD1 (6 bases). This CDR3 spans 17 amino acids. V was shortened by 5 bases and J by 8 bases, with 25 bases between the two germline ends. Germline V gene sequence: CDR1 SGHVS, CDR2 FNYEAQ.

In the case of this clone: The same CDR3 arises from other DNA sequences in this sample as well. CDR3 nucleotide sequence: TGTGCCAGCTCACCGGGGACTAGCTACAATGAGCAGTTCTTC. This sequence encodes CASSPGTSYNEQFF. The rearrangement links TRBV18 to TRBJ2-1; 8 positions match TRBD2. V lost 3 bases and J lost 3; bases outside the gene matches: 1. Germline V gives CDR1 KGHSH, CDR2 LQKENI. This CDR3 comprises 14 residues.

CDR3 sequence reads: CASSPGQEYNEQFF. The CDR3 nucleotides read TGCGCCAGCAGCCCCGGACAGGAATACAATGAGCAGTTCTTC. The chain couples TRBV5-1 to TRBJ2-1; 7 bases are a match to TRBD1. CDR3 length: 14 residues. Germline V gene lookup returns CDR1 SGHRS and CDR2 YFSETQ. Trimming took 4 bases from V and 4 from J; bases not matched to a gene: 5.

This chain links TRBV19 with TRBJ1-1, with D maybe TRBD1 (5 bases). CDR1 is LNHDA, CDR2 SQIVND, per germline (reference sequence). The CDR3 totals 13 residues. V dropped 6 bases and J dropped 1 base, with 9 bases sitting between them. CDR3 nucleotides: TGTGCCAGTAGCTGGGGGAAGAACACTGAAGCTTTCTTT. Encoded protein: CASSWGKNTEAFF. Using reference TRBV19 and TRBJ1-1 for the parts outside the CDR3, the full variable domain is DGGITQSPKYLFRKEGQNVTLSCEQNLNHDAMYWYRQDPGQGLRLIYYSQIVNDFQKGDIAEGYSVSREKKESFPLTVTSAQKNPTAFYLCASSWGKNTEAFFGQGTRLTVV.

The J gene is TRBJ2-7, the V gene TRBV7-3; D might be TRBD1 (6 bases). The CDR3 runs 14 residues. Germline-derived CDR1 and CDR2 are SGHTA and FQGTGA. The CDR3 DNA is TGTGCTACATCCCCGGGGCAGGGGACCTACGAGCAGTACTTC. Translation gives CATSPGQGTYEQYF.

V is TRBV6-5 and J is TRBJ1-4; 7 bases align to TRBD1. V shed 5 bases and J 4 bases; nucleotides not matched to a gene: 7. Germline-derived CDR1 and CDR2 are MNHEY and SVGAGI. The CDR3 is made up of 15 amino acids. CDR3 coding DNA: TGTGCCAGCAGTCCCCGACAGGGTTATAATGAAAAACTGTTTTTT. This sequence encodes CASSPRQGYNEKLFF.

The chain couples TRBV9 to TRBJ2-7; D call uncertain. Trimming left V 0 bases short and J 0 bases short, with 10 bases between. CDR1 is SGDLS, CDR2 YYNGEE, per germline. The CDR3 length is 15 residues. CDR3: CASSVGTASSYEQYF. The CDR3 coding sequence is TGTGCCAGCAGCGTAGGGACCGCAAGCTCCTACGAGCAGTACTTC.

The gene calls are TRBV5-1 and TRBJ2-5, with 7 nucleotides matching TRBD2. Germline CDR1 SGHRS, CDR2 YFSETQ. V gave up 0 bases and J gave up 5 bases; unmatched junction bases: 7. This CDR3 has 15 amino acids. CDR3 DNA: TGCGCCAGCAGCTTGGTCTCTAGCGGAGGGGAGACCCAGTACTTC. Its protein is CASSLVSSGGETQYF.

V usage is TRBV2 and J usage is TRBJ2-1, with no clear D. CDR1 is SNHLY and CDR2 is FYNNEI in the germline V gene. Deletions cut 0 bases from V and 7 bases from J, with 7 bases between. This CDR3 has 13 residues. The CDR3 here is CASSEAKLNEQFF. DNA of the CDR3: TGTGCCAGCAGTGAAGCTAAGTTGAATGAGCAGTTCTTC.

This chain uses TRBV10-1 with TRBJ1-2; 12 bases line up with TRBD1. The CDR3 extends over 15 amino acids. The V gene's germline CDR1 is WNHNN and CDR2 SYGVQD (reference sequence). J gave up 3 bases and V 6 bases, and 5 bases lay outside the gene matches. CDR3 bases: TGCGCCAGCAGCGGGGACAGGGGGCCCCACTATGGCTACACCTTC. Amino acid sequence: CASSGDRGPHYGYTF.

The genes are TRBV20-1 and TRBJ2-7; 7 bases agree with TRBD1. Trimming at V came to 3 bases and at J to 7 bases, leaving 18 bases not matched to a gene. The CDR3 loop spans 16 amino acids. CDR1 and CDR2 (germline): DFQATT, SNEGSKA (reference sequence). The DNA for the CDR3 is TGCAGTGCTAGTAGCAGTCTTTCGGCAGGGGGTTGGGAGCAGTACTTC. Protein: CSASSSLSAGGWEQYF.

CDR3 bases: TGTGCCAGCAGCTTTGGACAGGGGCGTTGTAGCAATCAGCCCCAGCATTTT. Encoded protein: CASSFGQGRCSNQPQHF. The V and J genes are TRBV12-1 and TRBJ1-5; TRBD1, as called in the table, went unchecked against the DNA. TRBV12-1 is a listed pseudogene. The CDR3 spans 17 residues.

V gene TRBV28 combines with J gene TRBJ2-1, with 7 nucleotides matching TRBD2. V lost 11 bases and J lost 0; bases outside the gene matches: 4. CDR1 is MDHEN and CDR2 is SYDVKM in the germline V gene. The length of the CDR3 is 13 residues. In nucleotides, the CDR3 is TGTGCCGCATGCGGGAGCTCCTACAATGAGCAGTTCTTC. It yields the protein CAACGSSYNEQFF.

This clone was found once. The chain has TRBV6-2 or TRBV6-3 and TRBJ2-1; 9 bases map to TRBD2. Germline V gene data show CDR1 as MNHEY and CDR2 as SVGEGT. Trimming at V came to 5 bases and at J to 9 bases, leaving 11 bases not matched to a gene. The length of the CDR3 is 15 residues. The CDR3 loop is CASSPGVAGEFEQFF. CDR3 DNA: TGTGCCAGCAGTCCCGGGGTAGCGGGAGAATTTGAGCAGTTCTTC.

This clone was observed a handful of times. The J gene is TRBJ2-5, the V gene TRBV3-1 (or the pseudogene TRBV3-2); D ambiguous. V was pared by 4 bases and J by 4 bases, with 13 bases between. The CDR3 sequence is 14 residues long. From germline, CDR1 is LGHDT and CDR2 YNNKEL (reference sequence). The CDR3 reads CASSPIDGPETQYF. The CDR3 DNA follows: TGTGCCAGCAGCCCCATCGATGGGCCAGAGACCCAGTACTTC.

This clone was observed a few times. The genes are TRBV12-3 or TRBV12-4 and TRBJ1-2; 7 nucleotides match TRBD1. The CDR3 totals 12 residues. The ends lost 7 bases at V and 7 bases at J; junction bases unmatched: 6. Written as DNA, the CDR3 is TGTGCCAGCACGACAGGGATTAGTGGCTACACCTTC. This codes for CASTTGISGYTF.